This T cell receptor beta chain stems from a study of T-cell memory formation after mild COVID-19. Across the whole study: TCR clusters largely stayed donor specific. Study results and caveats: Clones that contracted from day 15 to 85 were balanced CD4/CD8, while later expanders leaned CD4+. Cross-reactive memory apparently joined, as some responding clones appeared in pre-infection memory.

Constant-segment primers served in 5'RACE that generated TCR alpha and TCR beta cDNA libraries bearing sample barcodes and UMIs. MiXCR, run by TCRdb on the 5' RACE reads, gives a single entry per CDR3 protein. This table holds under 450,000 distinct CDR3 sequences, about 25% found once. There are a few counts of this clonotype. What it recognizes is unknown. V shed 11 bases and J shed 0 bases, with 14 bases lying between them. Per the germline V gene, CDR1 is KGHDR and CDR2 is SFDVKD. This CDR3 comprises 14 residues. This chain connects TRBV24-1 to TRBJ2-3; perhaps TRBD1 as D (5 bases). This receptor was obtained from an adult woman who had mild COVID-19 (a few samples of this study predate the infection). Cell type and time point are not known. Sequencing used PBMCs or a T cell subset sorted from them (not recorded which). CDR3 DNA: TGTGCCATTTCTACAGGTTGGAGCACAGATACGCAGTATTTT. This gives the protein CAISTGWSTDTQYF.